This TCR beta chain was obtained from a study of molecular identifiers for immune sequencing clone quantification. Study-wide points: A single cell's spiked Jurkat TCR RNA was reportedly detectable among one million naive cells.

CDR3 length: 18 residues. Deletions cut 5 bases from V and 2 bases from J, with 22 bases between. Germline V CDR1 and CDR2: MNHEY, SMNVEV (reference sequence). Libraries for naive CD8 T cells, which were made from about 20,000 to 1,000,000 sorted cells, drew on 10%, 30% or 50% of the RNA. There are many counts of this clonotype. No antigen is known for it. TCRdb passed the PCR reads through MiXCR, listing each CDR3 protein once. The sample lists hundreds of thousands of distinct CDR3 sequences; approximately 24% were seen once. Source material: naive CD8+ T cells from blood, with Jurkat cell RNA spiked in. Subset denoted: FACS-sorted CD8+CD4-CCR7+CD45RA+ naive T cells. This sequence originates from a human donor in good health. Some libraries in this study had Jurkat cell RNA spiked in. The chain employs TRBV27 and TRBJ1-5; D call uncertain. The chain's CDR3 is CASSPILIINMGNQPQHF. In DNA form, the CDR3 reads TGTGCCAGCAGTCCCATCCTCATTATAAACATGGGCAATCAGCCCCAGCATTTT.